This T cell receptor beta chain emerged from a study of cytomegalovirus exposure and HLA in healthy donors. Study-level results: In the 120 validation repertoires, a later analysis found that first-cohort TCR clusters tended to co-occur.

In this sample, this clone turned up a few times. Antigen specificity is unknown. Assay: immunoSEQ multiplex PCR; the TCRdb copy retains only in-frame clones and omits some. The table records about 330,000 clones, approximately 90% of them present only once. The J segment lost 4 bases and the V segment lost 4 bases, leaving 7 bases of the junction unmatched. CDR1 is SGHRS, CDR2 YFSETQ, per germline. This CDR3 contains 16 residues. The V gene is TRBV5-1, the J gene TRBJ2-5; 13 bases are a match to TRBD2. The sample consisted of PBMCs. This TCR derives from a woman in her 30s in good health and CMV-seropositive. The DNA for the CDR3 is TGCGCCAGCAGCGTAGGGACTAGCGGGGAGGGAGAGACCCAGTACTTC. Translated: CASSVGTSGEGETQYF.